This T cell receptor (beta chain) was identified in a study of shared clonotypes between healthy human individuals. General study points: Read depth was anticipated to influence clonotype sharing among donors.

The sample holds one count of this clone. Its antigen is undetermined. This CDR3 region has 15 residues. The ends were cut back, 0 bases at V and 3 bases at J, with 9 bases in the middle. Germline values: CDR1 MNHEY, CDR2 SVGAGI. Researchers divided each subset's genomic DNA evenly across several immunoSEQ plates. Here immunoSEQ multiplex PCR was the method, and the copy in TCRdb shows in-frame clones only, minus some. The sample yields 2 million to 2.5 million clones, 90% to 96% seen once. This rearrangement joins TRBV6-5 to TRBJ1-3; no clear D gene. The source material was naive CD4+ T cells sorted from blood. The subset denotes: CD45RA+ positively selected. The TCR was taken from a man between 18 and 29 years old in good health. The CDR3 DNA sequence: TGTGCCAGCAGTTACTCAAGGGCAGATGGAAACACCATATATTTT. It specifies CASSYSRADGNTIYF.